The rows below give T cell receptor beta chains drawn from one sample of a study of T cell responses to AZD1222 COVID-19 vaccine. Sequencing used immunoSEQ multiplex PCR; TCRdb keeps in-frame clones, though not all of them. This table has about 130,000 clones, 70% to 90% appearing once. Sequencing was performed on peripheral blood, taken 28 days after the second AZD1222 dose. These receptors came from an adult who received the AZD1222 COVID-19 vaccine. CDR3s include the opening cysteine and the closing phenylalanine or tryptophan. D genes are given only for firm matches. Size is stated for part of the rows, as once, few or many counts, or as a class when the clone is expanded.

D	J	V	size	DNA	CDR3
.	TRBJ1-3	TRBV4-1	few	TGCGCCAGCAGCCAAGTACCCCCTAGGATAGGGTCTCCTGGAAACACCATATATTTT	CASSQVPPRIGSPGNTIYF
.	TRBJ1-5	TRBV27	.	TGTGCCAGCAGTTTTATGGCGAGCGATCAGCCCCAGCATTTT	CASSFMASDQPQHF
.	TRBJ2-2	TRBV6-5	few	TGTGCCAGCAGGAACGAAGGACACACCGGGGAGCTGTTTTTT	CASRNEGHTGELFF
.	TRBJ2-1	TRBV29-1	.	TGCAGCGTTGAAGTCGCAGGGGCGGGTAATGAGCAGTTCTTC	CSVEVAGAGNEQFF
.	TRBJ1-5	TRBV18	.	TGTGCCAGCTCAAATCAGGGGTTCGATCAGCCCCAGCATTTT	CASSNQGFDQPQHF
TRBD2	TRBJ2-5	TRBV6-1	.	TGTGCCAGCAGTGAAGCGGGGGGGAAAGAGACCCAGTACTTC	CASSEAGGKETQYF
TRBD2	TRBJ2-5	TRBV7-2	.	TGTGCCAGCACCTTCTCCGGGACTAGCGGGGAGACCCAGTACTTC	CASTFSGTSGETQYF
TRBD1	TRBJ1-5	TRBV2	.	TGTGCCAGCAGTGGGACAGGGGGAGGGAATCAGCCCCAGCATTTT	CASSGTGGGNQPQHF
.	TRBJ1-4	TRBV6-5	.	TGTGCCAGCAGCGCCAGGGAAAATGAAAAACTGTTTTTT	CASSARENEKLFF
TRBD1	TRBJ1-3	TRBV6-6	.	TGTGCCAGCAGTTACTGGACAGGGATCTCTGGAAACACCATATATTTT	CASSYWTGISGNTIYF
TRBD1	TRBJ1-3	TRBV5-1	once	TGCGCCAGCAGCTTGATAGGACAGGCGAGCTCTGGAAACACCATATATTTT	CASSLIGQASSGNTIYF
TRBD1	TRBJ1-4	TRBV15	.	TGTGCCACCAGCAGGGGGACAGGGGACGCAACTAATGAAAAACTGTTTTTT	CATSRGTGDATNEKLFF
TRBD1	TRBJ2-2	TRBV2	.	TGTGCCTCAGGCCCGGGGACAGGGAGATTCGGGGACACCGGGGAGCTGTTTTTT	CASGPGTGRFGDTGELFF
TRBD1	TRBJ1-3	TRBV10-2	.	TGCGCCAGCAGAGGGACAGGGGTGGGAAACACCATATATTTT	CASRGTGVGNTIYF
.	TRBJ1-5	TRBV6-5	once	TGTGCCAGCAGTAACTATCGTACCAATCAGCCCCAGCATTTT	CASSNYRTNQPQHF
.	TRBJ1-2	TRBV19	.	TGTGCCAGTAGTATAGATTTGGAAGACTATGGCTACACCTTC	CASSIDLEDYGYTF
.	TRBJ1-1	TRBV3-1/TRBV3-2	.	TGTGCCAGCAGCCCGACTGTGGCGAACACTGAAGCTTTCTTT	CASSPTVANTEAFF
TRBD1	TRBJ1-2	TRBV2	.	TGTGCCAGCAGTCTAGGGGAGGGGGCTCAGGGCTACACCTTC	CASSLGEGAQGYTF
TRBD2	TRBJ2-1	TRBV19	.	TGTGCCAGTAGTATTAGCACCGGGACTACATACAATGAGCAGTTCTTC	CASSISTGTTYNEQFF
TRBD1	TRBJ1-2	TRBV10-3	once	TGTGCCATCAGTGAGGGACAGGGGTATTCGCATGGCTACACCTTC	CAISEGQGYSHGYTF
.	TRBJ1-1	TRBV5-1	.	TGCGCCAGCAGCTTGTCGGCAGGGTCGAACACTGAAGCTTTCTTT	CASSLSAGSNTEAFF
TRBD2	TRBJ2-1	TRBV4-2	.	TGTGCCAGCAGCCTCCGGGAGGGGGGGCCAGACAATGAGCAGTTCTTC	CASSLREGGPDNEQFF
.	TRBJ1-5	TRBV7-9	.	TGTGCCAGCAGCCCCTTTAGGTCATTGGGGACCAATCAGCCCCAGCATTTT	CASSPFRSLGTNQPQHF
.	TRBJ2-7	TRBV7-9	.	TGTGCCAGCAGCTTAGGTGCGGGTGGCGAGCAGTACTTC	CASSLGAGGEQYF
.	TRBJ1-2	TRBV4-2	.	TGTGCCAGCAGCCAAGATAAGCAGGGGACCTATGGCTACACCTTC	CASSQDKQGTYGYTF
.	TRBJ1-5	TRBV2	.	TGTGCCAGCAGTGAACAGCAGCCCCAGCATTTT	CASSEQQPQHF
.	TRBJ1-1	TRBV29-1	.	TGCAGCGGGCTACGGGAAGGCACTGAAGCTTTCTTT	CSGLREGTEAFF
TRBD2	TRBJ2-1	TRBV18	.	TGTGCCAGCTCACCCAGACTAGCGGGGGGCATATACAATGAGCAGTTCTTC	CASSPRLAGGIYNEQFF
.	TRBJ1-4	TRBV7-9	once	TGTGCCAGCAGCCCAGGGCGCGCAGGCGAAAAACTGTTTTTT	CASSPGRAGEKLFF
TRBD2	TRBJ2-1	TRBV19	.	TGTGCCAGTGGACTAGCGGGAGGGCCGGATGAGCAGTTCTTC	CASGLAGGPDEQFF
TRBD1	TRBJ2-5	TRBV5-1	few	TGCGCCACGGGACAGCCCCAAGAGACCCAGTACTTC	CATGQPQETQYF
.	TRBJ2-5	TRBV5-6	.	TGTGCCAGCAGCTTGGTTCGCTGGGGGGTCGGAGAGACCCAGTACTTC	CASSLVRWGVGETQYF
.	TRBJ1-5	TRBV6-1	once	TGTGCCAGCAGTGAATTTCCAGGGTCTAGCAATCAGCCCCAGCATTTT	CASSEFPGSSNQPQHF
.	TRBJ2-5	TRBV5-4	.	TGTGCCAGCAGCTTGAAAGGGTTCGCAGAGACCCAGTACTTC	CASSLKGFAETQYF
TRBD1	TRBJ1-4	TRBV4-3	.	TGCGCCAGCAGCCAAGATCCTGGCAGGGGGCGAGAAAAACTGTTTTTT	CASSQDPGRGREKLFF
.	TRBJ1-2	TRBV6-2/TRBV6-3	.	TGTGCCAGCAGCACCTCCGGGACCCAGTATGGCTACACCTTC	CASSTSGTQYGYTF
TRBD1	TRBJ1-2	TRBV12-3/TRBV12-4	.	TGTGCCAGCAGTCGACAGGGACTTGGCTACACCTTC	CASSRQGLGYTF
.	TRBJ1-1	TRBV5-8	.	TGTGCCAGCAGCCTGACTGCAGGGGCGGGGGACACTGAAGCTTTCTTT	CASSLTAGAGDTEAFF
TRBD1	TRBJ2-2	TRBV19	.	TGTGCCAGTTGGGACAGGGCGGGCACCGGGGAGCTGTTTTTT	CASWDRAGTGELFF
.	TRBJ2-7	TRBV11-2	.	TGTGCCAGCAGCCCCGAGTTAGGCCATCCTCGCCCCGGCTACGAGCAGTACTTC	CASSPELGHPRPGYEQYF
.	TRBJ2-1	TRBV7-6	.	TGTGCCAGCAGCTTAGCGTTCTTGCGGAGAAGCTCCTACAATGAGCAGTTCTTC	CASSLAFLRRSSYNEQFF
TRBD2	TRBJ2-1	TRBV24-1	.	TGTGCCACCAGTACAGCGGGGGGCCTATACAATGAGCAGTTCTTC	CATSTAGGLYNEQFF
.	TRBJ2-3	TRBV30	.	TGTGCCTGGACGGGTAGCACAGATACGCAGTATTTT	CAWTGSTDTQYF